Listed here are 19 T cell receptor beta chains from one sample, sequenced in a study of blood T cell repertoires in COVID-19. Produced via immunoSEQ multiplex PCR; TCRdb's table is partial and in-frame only. The sample includes fewer than 300,000 clones, around 87% seen only once; the top ten take approximately 2.3%. The sequenced sample consisted of peripheral blood. These receptors were collected from a woman between 50 and 59 years old with acute or convalescent COVID-19.

The rearrangement joins TRBV30 to TRBJ2-3; D is ambiguous. The CDR3 spans 12 residues. With 5 bases removed from V and 4 bases from J, the gap between germline ends came to 10 bases. The germline V gene encodes CDR1 GTSNPN and CDR2 SVGIG (reference sequence). The CDR3 nucleotides read TGTGCCTGGGAAGAACAGTCAGATACGCAGTATTTT. Its translation: CAWEEQSDTQYF.

This clone has a single count. The chain links TRBV9 to TRBJ2-7, with a tentative D call TRBD1 (5 bases). Trimming removed 0 bases at V and 2 bases at J, with 21 bases between. CDR1 and CDR2 from the germline V gene are SGDLS and YYNGEE. The CDR3 extends over 18 amino acids. The CDR3 nucleotides are TGTGCCAGCAGCGTAGGGGAAGGGGCAGATGTCTTTACCTACGAGCAGTACTTC. It codes for CASSVGEGADVFTYEQYF. Complete variable domain (other parts from reference TRBV9 and TRBJ2-7): DSGVTQTPKHLITATGQRVTLRCSPRSGDLSVYWYQQSLDQGLQFLIQYYNGEERAKGNILERFSAQQFPDLHSELNLSSLELGDSALYFCASSVGEGADVFTYEQYFGPGTRLTVT.

The chain is built from TRBV11-3 and TRBJ2-5, with 8 nucleotides matching TRBD1. CDR1 and CDR2 (germline): SGHNT, YENEEA. This CDR3 spans 14 amino acids. With 0 bases clipped from V and 4 bases from J, the junction kept 1 base outside the gene matches. As DNA, the CDR3 is TGTGCCAGCAGCTTAGATGGACAGGGAGAGACCCAGTACTTC. As protein: CASSLDGQGETQYF.

The V call is TRBV5-1, the J call TRBJ2-3, with D unresolved. Germline V gives CDR1 SGHRS, CDR2 YFSETQ. Trimming took 0 bases from V and 0 from J, leaving 17 bases between them. The CDR3 consists of 18 residues. As DNA, the CDR3 is TGCGCCAGCAGCTTGGGCGGTTCCCCTGGTGGGAGCACAGATACGCAGTATTTT. It translates to CASSLGGSPGGSTDTQYF. Complete variable domain (other parts from reference TRBV5-1 and TRBJ2-3): KAGVTQTPRYLIKTRGQQVTLSCSPISGHRSVSWYQQTPGQGLQFLFEYFSETQRNKGNFPGRFSGRQFSNSRSEMNVSTLELGDSALYLCASSLGGSPGGSTDTQYFGPGTRLTVL.

This chain connects TRBV7-2 to TRBJ2-2; 7 positions match TRBD1. Per the germline V gene, CDR1 is SGHTA and CDR2 is FQGNSA. Trimming at V came to 4 bases and at J to 7 bases, leaving 6 bases not matched to a gene. CDR3 length: 14 amino acids. Here the CDR3 reads CASSSRGGRGELFF. In DNA, the CDR3 is TGTGCCAGCAGCTCCAGAGGGGGCCGCGGGGAGCTGTTTTTT.

The chain uses TRBV18 and TRBJ2-3; tentatively, D is TRBD1 (6 bases). The CDR3 has 14 amino acids. V was cut by 3 bases and J by 4 bases, with 11 bases left in between. Germline-derived CDR1 and CDR2 are KGHSH and LQKENI. The CDR3 loop reads CASSPVAGADTQYF. As DNA, the CDR3 is TGTGCCAGCTCACCGGTCGCAGGGGCAGATACGCAGTATTTT.

The chain uses TRBV3-1 (or the pseudogene TRBV3-2) and TRBJ2-5; D gene uncertain. V was clipped by 6 bases and J by 9 bases, with 14 bases between them. This CDR3 has 12 amino acids. Germline CDR1 LGHDT, CDR2 YNNKEL (reference sequence). The CDR3: CASSREYLAQYF. CDR3 sequence (DNA): TGTGCCAGCAGTCGAGAGTACTTGGCCCAGTACTTC.

The chain employs TRBV29-1 and TRBJ2-7, with 7 bases matching TRBD1. The trim removed 2 bases at V and 2 bases at J, leaving 9 bases unmatched. This CDR3 spans 15 amino acids. From germline, CDR1 is SQVTM and CDR2 ANQGSEA. DNA for the CDR3: TGCAGCGTTGAAAAGGAGCAGACAGGGACCTACGAGCAGTACTTC. As protein: CSVEKEQTGTYEQYF.

This clone is a singleton in its sample. The chain joins TRBV18 to TRBJ2-5, with a tentative D call TRBD1 (5 bases). V was pared by 2 bases and J by 4 bases, with 14 bases between. The CDR3 consists of 15 residues. Per the germline V gene, CDR1 is KGHSH and CDR2 is LQKENI. Here the CDR3 reads CASSPGASARETQYF. The CDR3 bases are TGTGCCAGCTCACCAGGGGCCTCAGCGAGAGAGACCCAGTACTTC.

The V gene is TRBV5-1, the J gene TRBJ1-5, with D perhaps TRBD1 (5 bases). The V and J ends lost 0 bases and 1 base respectively, with 8 bases between them. Germline CDR1 is SGHRS and CDR2 is YFSETQ. The length of the CDR3 is 15 residues. The CDR3 bases are TGCGCCAGCAGCTTGGAGGGGCCGAGCAATCAGCCCCAGCATTTT. This sequence encodes CASSLEGPSNQPQHF.

V is TRBV29-1 and J is TRBJ2-1, with TRBD1 as a possible D gene (6 bases). Germline V CDR1 and CDR2: SQVTM, ANQGSEA. V was shortened by 3 bases and J by 0 bases, with 15 bases between the two germline ends. This CDR3 spans 16 amino acids. The CDR3 DNA reads as TGCAGCGTTGAGGTGGGGGCCGCGAGCTCCTACAATGAGCAGTTCTTC. This sequence encodes CSVEVGAASSYNEQFF.

DNA for the CDR3: TGTGCCAGCAGCCCTCAATGGGACTCGACGGCGGATGGCTACACCTTC. Translation: CASSPQWDSTADGYTF. V gene TRBV11-2 combines with J gene TRBJ1-2; D possibly corresponds to TRBD1 (5 bases). This CDR3 is built from 16 residues. Per the germline V gene, CDR1 is SGHAT and CDR2 is FQNNGV. Trimming took off 5 bases at V and 6 bases at J, with 22 bases between the two ends.

The rearrangement joins TRBV5-1 to TRBJ2-2; a possible D gene is TRBD1 (6 bases). Germline loops: CDR1 SGHRS, CDR2 YFSETQ. The CDR3 length is 14 residues. Deletions cut 4 bases from V and 3 bases from J, with 10 bases between. CDR3 coding DNA: TGCGCCAGCAGCGTAAACAGGGACACCGGGGAGCTGTTTTTT. It specifies CASSVNRDTGELFF. The full variable domain, in which reference TRBV5-1 and TRBJ2-2 provide the parts outside the CDR3, is KAGVTQTPRYLIKTRGQQVTLSCSPISGHRSVSWYQQTPGQGLQFLFEYFSETQRNKGNFPGRFSGRQFSNSRSEMNVSTLELGDSALYLCASSVNRDTGELFFGEGSRLTVL.

The chain is built from TRBV7-7 and TRBJ2-1; D gene uncertain. V was trimmed by 4 bases and J by 4 bases, leaving 8 bases between them. Germline assignment: CDR1 SSHAT and CDR2 FNYEAQ (reference sequence). The CDR3 length is 13 residues. CDR3 region: CASSSRQYNEQFF. The CDR3 nucleotides read TGTGCCAGCAGCTCCCGCCAGTACAATGAGCAGTTCTTC.

This chain joins TRBV18 and TRBJ2-2, with TRBD1 as a possible D gene (5 bases). The CDR3 totals 17 residues. From germline, CDR1 is KGHSH and CDR2 LQKENI. Between the trimmed V and J ends, which lost 4 bases and 4 bases, there was a span of 19 bases. CDR3 coding DNA: TGTGCCAGCTCACTCCTGCCCGGCAGGGATGGCACCGGGGAGCTGTTTTTT. Translation: CASSLLPGRDGTGELFF. The full variable domain, rest sourced from reference TRBV18 and TRBJ2-2, is NAGVMQNPRHLVRRRGQEARLRCSPMKGHSHVYWYRQLPEEGLKFMVYLQKENIIDESGMPKERFSAEFPKEGPSILRIQQVVRGDSAAYFCASSLLPGRDGTGELFFGEGSRLTVL.

V gene TRBV9 combines with J gene TRBJ2-7; D may be TRBD1 (6 bases). The V end was cut by 4 bases, the J end by 1 base, with 18 bases between. Germline values: CDR1 SGDLS, CDR2 YYNGEE. This CDR3 is 16 amino acids long. The CDR3, as DNA: TGTGCCAGCAGCCCCCGCCCCCTGAGGGGGTCCTACGAGCAGTACTTC. This sequence encodes CASSPRPLRGSYEQYF. Filled out from reference TRBV9 and TRBJ2-7, the complete variable domain reads DSGVTQTPKHLITATGQRVTLRCSPRSGDLSVYWYQQSLDQGLQFLIQYYNGEERAKGNILERFSAQQFPDLHSELNLSSLELGDSALYFCASSPRPLRGSYEQYFGPGTRLTVT.

V is TRBV3-1 (or the pseudogene TRBV3-2) and J is TRBJ1-3; D call uncertain. The V end lost 1 base, the J end lost 0 bases, and 10 bases lay between the germline ends. Germline CDR1 is LGHDT and CDR2 is YNNKEL (reference sequence). The CDR3 covers 16 residues. CDR3 region: CASSQALYLSGNTIYF. In nucleotides, the CDR3 is TGTGCCAGCAGCCAAGCCCTGTATCTCTCTGGAAACACCATATATTTT.

The rearrangement joins TRBV2 to TRBJ2-7; 8 positions match TRBD1. The CDR3 is 15 residues long. Trimming took 4 bases from V and 6 from J; bases not matched to a gene: 11. Germline CDR1 reads SNHLY; CDR2 reads FYNNEI. CDR3 in amino acids: CASSAGQVDRSEQYF. The CDR3 DNA reads TGTGCCAGCAGTGCGGGACAGGTTGATAGGTCCGAGCAGTACTTC.

The chain links TRBV19 to TRBJ1-3; D gene unclear. Per germline, CDR1 LNHDA and CDR2 SQIVND (reference sequence). This CDR3 region has 20 residues. Trimming shortened V by 8 bases and J by 0 bases, and 29 bases separated the two germline ends. CDR3 coding DNA: TGTGCCAGTCTAGCCGGTCGGTTGGGAGGACGGATCAACTCTGGAAACACCATATATTTT. Translation: CASLAGRLGGRINSGNTIYF.